Each of the 22 T cell receptor beta chains below was sequenced from the same sample in a study of cytomegalovirus exposure and HLA in healthy donors. The PCR contained 60 Vbeta and 13 Jbeta primers. Only in-frame clones appear in the TCRdb table, and some are missing; sequencing was by immunoSEQ multiplex PCR. The sample lists hundreds of thousands of clones, around 73% occurring once. The sequenced material came from PBMCs. These receptors came from a male donor in good health and CMV-seronegative.

V is TRBV28 and J is TRBJ2-7; TRBD1 matches at 7 bases. After removal of 1 base from V and 1 base from J, the junction contained 7 bases not matched to a gene. CDR1 is MDHEN, CDR2 SYDVKM, per germline. This CDR3 contains 16 residues. The DNA for the CDR3 is TGTGCCAGCAGTTTATTGGGACAGATACTATCCTACGAGCAGTACTTC. Its translation is CASSLLGQILSYEQYF.

This sequence joins TRBV6-5 and TRBJ1-5; the D gene is possibly TRBD1 (6 bases). Trimming shortened V by 5 bases and J by 7 bases, and 12 bases separated the two germline ends. CDR3 length: 13 amino acids. The germline CDR1 and CDR2 sequences are MNHEY and SVGAGI. The CDR3 DNA follows: TGTGCCAGCAGTGAACAGGGTTGGCAGCCCCAGCATTTT. Amino acid sequence: CASSEQGWQPQHF.

The V and J genes are TRBV7-9 and TRBJ2-3; D unresolved. Trimming removed 1 base from V and 4 bases from J, with 6 bases in between. This CDR3 is 13 amino acids long. The germline CDR1 and CDR2 sequences are SEHNR and FQNEAQ (reference sequence). The CDR3 DNA sequence: TGTGCCAGCAGCTTAGGCGTCTCAGATACGCAGTATTTT. Amino acids: CASSLGVSDTQYF.

The chain carries TRBV14 and TRBJ2-1; D is perhaps TRBD1 (5 bases). The V gene's germline CDR1 is SGHDN and CDR2 FVKESK. The CDR3 sequence is 13 residues long. V was cut by 4 bases and J by 10 bases, with 14 bases left in between. Here the CDR3 reads CASSPLDTLEQFF. The CDR3 nucleotides read TGTGCCAGCAGCCCTTTGGACACCTTAGAGCAGTTCTTC.

V gene TRBV5-1 combines with J gene TRBJ2-1; weak D call: TRBD2 (5 bases). Germline V gene data show CDR1 as SGHRS and CDR2 as YFSETQ. CDR3 length: 15 amino acids. V dropped 0 bases and J dropped 6 bases, with 13 bases sitting between them. The CDR3 DNA reads TGCGCCAGCAGCTTGGATACCACTAGTCTCAATGAGCAGTTCTTC. Translated, it gives CASSLDTTSLNEQFF.

CDR3 protein: CASSLDRTTNEKLFF. CDR3 bases: TGTGCCAGCAGTTTGGACAGAACAACTAATGAAAAACTGTTTTTT. The chain employs TRBV28 and TRBJ1-4, with D maybe TRBD1 (6 bases). Trimming left V 3 bases short and J 0 bases short, with 8 bases between. The V gene's germline CDR1 is MDHEN and CDR2 SYDVKM. This CDR3 has 15 residues.

The rearrangement joins TRBV7-9 to TRBJ1-1, with D possibly matching TRBD1 (5 bases). Trimming pared 7 bases from V and 0 bases from J, leaving 12 bases between. CDR1 SEHNR and CDR2 FQNEAQ come from the germline V gene (reference sequence). This CDR3 region has 14 residues. CDR3 DNA: TGTGCCAGCAACTCGGGACTGATGAACACTGAAGCTTTCTTT. Its protein is CASNSGLMNTEAFF.

A word on this clone: One junction end disagrees with the germline gene, perhaps due to a read error. V usage is TRBV7-9 and J usage is TRBJ2-7; weak D call: TRBD1 (6 bases). This CDR3 has 12 residues. CDR1 and CDR2 from the germline V gene are SEHNR and FQNEAQ (reference sequence). CDR3 DNA: TGTTCCAGCAGCCTTACAGGGTACGAGCAGTACTTC. This translates into CSSSLTGYEQYF.

The chain links TRBV11-2 to TRBJ2-1; TRBD2 is a possible D gene (6 bases). Trimming left V 2 bases short and J 1 base short, with 9 bases between. The CDR3 totals 15 residues. CDR1 SGHAT and CDR2 FQNNGV come from the germline V gene. The CDR3 DNA is TGTGCCAGCAGCTTACCCGGGGGATCCTACAATGAGCAGTTCTTC. Protein sequence: CASSLPGGSYNEQFF.

The chain has TRBV2 and TRBJ2-2; D perhaps matches TRBD2 (5 bases). V was trimmed by 1 base and J by 2 bases, leaving 11 bases between them. The germline V gene has CDR1 SNHLY and CDR2 FYNNEI. The CDR3 is 16 residues long. Here the CDR3 DNA reads TGTGCCAGCAGTGAAGGGGATAGCGTAAACACCGGGGAGCTGTTTTTT. Translated: CASSEGDSVNTGELFF.

There are a few counts of this clone. This chain connects TRBV6-5 to TRBJ1-2; maybe TRBD1 (5 bases). There are 12 residues in the CDR3. The germline V gene has CDR1 MNHEY and CDR2 SVGAGI. V was shortened by 8 bases and J by 7 bases, with 14 bases between the two germline ends. CDR3 nucleotide sequence: TGTGCCAGCGGGATCGCGGGGGTTGGCTACACCTTC. This sequence encodes CASGIAGVGYTF.

The chain combines TRBV5-6 with TRBJ2-3; 8 nucleotides match TRBD1. Per germline, CDR1 SGHDT and CDR2 YYEEEE. V gave up 4 bases and J gave up 6 bases; unmatched junction bases: 13. This CDR3 has 16 residues. CDR3 sequence reads: CASSRAARGLLDTQYF. In nucleotides, the CDR3 is TGTGCCAGCAGCCGGGCGGCCAGGGGGCTCCTGGATACGCAGTATTTT.

This clone was seen once. The V call is TRBV19, the J call TRBJ2-3; 9 bases map to TRBD1. Trimming at V came to 4 bases and at J to 3 bases, leaving 5 bases not matched to a gene. Germline CDR1 reads LNHDA; CDR2 reads SQIVND (reference sequence). The CDR3 contains 15 residues. In nucleotides, the CDR3 is TGTGCCAGTAGTACTTTACAGGGGGCAACAGATACGCAGTATTTT. It encodes CASSTLQGATDTQYF.

J is TRBJ2-1 and V is TRBV2; 11 bases are a match to TRBD2. Germline V gene data show CDR1 as SNHLY and CDR2 as FYNNEI. The CDR3 runs to 16 residues. Trimming took 5 bases from V and 1 from J; bases not matched to a gene: 4. The CDR3 sequence: CASSLSGRGSYNEQFF. Written as DNA, the CDR3 is TGTGCCAGCAGTCTTAGCGGGAGGGGATCCTACAATGAGCAGTTCTTC.

The chain employs TRBV27 and TRBJ2-7, with TRBD2 matching over 7 bases. This CDR3 contains 14 residues. The germline CDR1 and CDR2 sequences are MNHEY and SMNVEV (reference sequence). V lost 6 bases, J lost 1 base, and 6 bases stayed unmatched. The CDR3 loop is CASRPGLPSYEQYF. CDR3 DNA: TGTGCCAGCAGGCCGGGACTACCGTCCTACGAGCAGTACTTC.

V and J are TRBV15 and TRBJ2-7, with D uncertain. Trimming shortened V by 1 base and J by 1 base, and 8 bases separated the two germline ends. There are 14 residues in the CDR3. Per germline, CDR1 LNHNV and CDR2 YYDKDF (reference sequence). The CDR3 DNA sequence: TGTGCCACCAGCAGAGGAGGAGTTTCCTACGAGCAGTACTTC. Translation: CATSRGGVSYEQYF.

J is TRBJ2-1 and V is TRBV5-1; D remains unclear. This CDR3 is 17 amino acids long. Per the germline V gene, CDR1 is SGHRS and CDR2 is YFSETQ. The V and J ends lost 0 bases and 3 bases respectively, with 16 bases between them. The DNA of the CDR3 is TGCGCCAGCAGCTTGGTTAGTTCCTCAAGTTTCTACAATGAGCAGTTCTTC. Protein: CASSLVSSSSFYNEQFF.

The rearrangement links TRBV10-3 to TRBJ1-5; D uncertain. Between the trimmed V and J ends, which lost 6 bases and 4 bases, there was a span of 10 bases. Germline CDR1 ENHRY, CDR2 SYGVKD. The CDR3 has 13 residues. For the CDR3, the DNA is TGTGCCATCAGCCTCACGGGAAATCAGCCCCAGCATTTT. Residues: CAISLTGNQPQHF.

The J gene is TRBJ2-7, the V gene TRBV11-2, with TRBD2 identical over 8 bases. The length of the CDR3 is 15 residues. J was trimmed by 7 bases and V by 4 bases; bases with no gene match: 12. CDR1 SGHAT and CDR2 FQNNGV come from the germline V gene. The CDR3 loop is CASSSPAGVSREQYF. In DNA form, the CDR3 reads TGTGCCAGCAGCTCACCAGCGGGAGTGTCCCGTGAGCAGTACTTC.

The V and J genes are TRBV7-9 and TRBJ2-3; 10 nucleotides align to TRBD2. Per the germline V gene, CDR1 is SEHNR and CDR2 is FQNEAQ (reference sequence). V lost 1 base, J lost 4 bases, and 8 bases stayed unmatched. CDR3 length equals 17 residues. The CDR3 nucleotides are TGTGCCAGCAGCTTAGGGGAGGCTAGCGGGAGTTCAGATACGCAGTATTTT. It encodes CASSLGEASGSSDTQYF.

The CDR3: CASSDSGNTGELFF. The CDR3 DNA reads as TGTGCCAGCAGTGATTCAGGGAACACCGGGGAGCTGTTTTTT. The chain is built from TRBV6-4 and TRBJ2-2; no clear D gene. V was cut by 3 bases and J by 1 base, with 6 bases left in between. Germline-derived CDR1 and CDR2 are MRHNA and SNTAGT. There are 14 residues in the CDR3.

The genes are TRBV27 and TRBJ2-1; D is perhaps TRBD2 (6 bases). The CDR3 extends over 12 amino acids. The V end lost 8 bases, the J end lost 5 bases, and 10 bases lay between the germline ends. In germline, CDR1 is MNHEY, CDR2 SMNVEV (reference sequence). The CDR3 coding sequence is TGTGCCAGCGGCGGGAATAACAATGAGCAGTTCTTC. Protein sequence: CASGGNNNEQFF.